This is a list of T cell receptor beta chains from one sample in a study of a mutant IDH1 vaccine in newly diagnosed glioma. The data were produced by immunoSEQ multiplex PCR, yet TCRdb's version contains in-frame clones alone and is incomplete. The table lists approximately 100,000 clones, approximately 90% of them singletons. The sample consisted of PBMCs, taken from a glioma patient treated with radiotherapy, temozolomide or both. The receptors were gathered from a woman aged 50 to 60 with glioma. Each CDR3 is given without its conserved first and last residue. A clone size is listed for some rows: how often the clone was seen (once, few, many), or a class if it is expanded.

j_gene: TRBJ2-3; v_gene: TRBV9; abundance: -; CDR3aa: ASSTDSTDTQY
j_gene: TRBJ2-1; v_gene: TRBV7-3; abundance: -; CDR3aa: ASSSGLAGNAFYNEQF
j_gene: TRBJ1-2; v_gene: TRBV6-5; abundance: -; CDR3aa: ASSSTGQGFGGYT
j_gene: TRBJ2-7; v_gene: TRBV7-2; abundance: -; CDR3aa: ASSLRQYEQY
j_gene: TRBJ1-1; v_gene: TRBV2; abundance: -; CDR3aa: ASRVGGPRGTEAF
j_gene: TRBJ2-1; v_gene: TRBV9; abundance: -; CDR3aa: ASSPVGGGATAYNEQF
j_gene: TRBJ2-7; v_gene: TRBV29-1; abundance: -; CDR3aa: SVEGRGREQY
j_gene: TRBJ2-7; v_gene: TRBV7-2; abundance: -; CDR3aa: ASIPTSGRALGFEQY
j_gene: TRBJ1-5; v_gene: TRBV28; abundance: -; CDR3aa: ASRGGGTNQPQH
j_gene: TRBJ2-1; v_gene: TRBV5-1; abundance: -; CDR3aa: ASSRASGARGEQF
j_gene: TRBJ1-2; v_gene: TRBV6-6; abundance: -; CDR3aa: ASTADGYNYGYT
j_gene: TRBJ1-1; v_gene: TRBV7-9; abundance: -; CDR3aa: ASSLDF
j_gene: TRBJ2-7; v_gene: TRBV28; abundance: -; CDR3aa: ASSRAGGHEQY
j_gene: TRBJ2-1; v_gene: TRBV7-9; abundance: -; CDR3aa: ASSPQWYARDEQF
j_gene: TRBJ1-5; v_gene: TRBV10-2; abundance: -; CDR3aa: ASSDRTGNQPQH
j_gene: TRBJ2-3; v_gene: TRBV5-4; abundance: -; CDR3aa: ASSRNGGQGDTQY
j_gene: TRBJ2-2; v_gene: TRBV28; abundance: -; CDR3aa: ASSLPLDGTHGGELF
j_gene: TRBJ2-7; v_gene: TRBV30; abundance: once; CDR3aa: ACRPSRRAYEQY
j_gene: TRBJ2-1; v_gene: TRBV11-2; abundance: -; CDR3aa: ASSLGRYNEQF
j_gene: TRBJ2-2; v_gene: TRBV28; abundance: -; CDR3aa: ASSLFASGRRRGDTGELF
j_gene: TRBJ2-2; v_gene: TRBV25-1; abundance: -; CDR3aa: AGSPPGLAGSNTGELF
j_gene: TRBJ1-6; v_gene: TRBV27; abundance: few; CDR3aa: ASSPTGGISPLH
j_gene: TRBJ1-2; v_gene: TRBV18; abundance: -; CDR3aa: ASSLGQGRRYGYT
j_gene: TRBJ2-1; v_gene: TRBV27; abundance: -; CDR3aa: ASSWSSPNEQF
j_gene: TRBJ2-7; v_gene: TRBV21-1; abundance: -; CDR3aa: ASSRPSGLNYEQY
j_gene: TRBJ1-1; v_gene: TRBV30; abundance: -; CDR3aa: AWSLPGLHTEAF
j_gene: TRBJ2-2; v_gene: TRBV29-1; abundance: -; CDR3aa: SVALKRGFAGTGELF
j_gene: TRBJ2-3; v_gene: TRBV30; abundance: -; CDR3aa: AWSAGLAGGTDTQY
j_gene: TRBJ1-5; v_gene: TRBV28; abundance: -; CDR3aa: ASRVVQASNQPQH
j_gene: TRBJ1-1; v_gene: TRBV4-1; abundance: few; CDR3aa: ASSPLGSRNTEAF
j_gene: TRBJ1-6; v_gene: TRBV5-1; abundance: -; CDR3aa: ASSLAPDASSYNSPLH
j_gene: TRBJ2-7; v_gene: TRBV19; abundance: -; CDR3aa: ASSIIGGSPSYEQY
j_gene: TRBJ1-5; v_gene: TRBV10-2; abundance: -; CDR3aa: ASSGQGGNQPQH
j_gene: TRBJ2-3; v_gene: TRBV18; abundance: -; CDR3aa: ASSPAGGSDTQY
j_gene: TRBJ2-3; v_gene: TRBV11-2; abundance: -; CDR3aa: ASSLGTDTQY
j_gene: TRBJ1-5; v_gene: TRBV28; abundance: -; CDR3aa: ASSLGTSQGAGQPQH
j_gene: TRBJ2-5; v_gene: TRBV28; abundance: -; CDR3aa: ASSPGAGLTTETQY
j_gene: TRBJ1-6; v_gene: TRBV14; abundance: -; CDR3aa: ASSPDRGFNSPLH
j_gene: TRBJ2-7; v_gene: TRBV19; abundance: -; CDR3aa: ASSILTGLAGGSKNYEQY
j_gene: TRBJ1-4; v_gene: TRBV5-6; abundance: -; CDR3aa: ASSLGTSVGKLF
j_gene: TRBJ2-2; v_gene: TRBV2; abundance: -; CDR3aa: ASSEGRPNTGELF
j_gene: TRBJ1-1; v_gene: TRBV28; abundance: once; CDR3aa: ASSSPGQAGTEAF
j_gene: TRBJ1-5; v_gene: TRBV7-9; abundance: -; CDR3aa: ASSLGLQPQH
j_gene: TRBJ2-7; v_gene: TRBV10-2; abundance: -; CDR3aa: ASSETVASGAYEQY